One and the same sample provided the 13 T cell receptor beta chains below, sequenced in a study of blood T cell repertoires in COVID-19. Assay used: immunoSEQ multiplex PCR; TCRdb lists only in-frame clones, some missing. The data hold around 46,000 clones, with 75% to 90% observed a single time. Specimen: peripheral blood. Every receptor here comes from a man in his 70s with acute or convalescent COVID-19.

This chain connects TRBV27 to TRBJ2-7; 10 positions agree with TRBD2. V shed 4 bases and J 1 base; nucleotides not matched to a gene: 1. CDR3 length equals 14 residues. The germline V gene has CDR1 MNHEY and CDR2 SMNVEV (reference sequence). CDR3 region: CASSWTSGSYEQYF. CDR3 sequence (DNA): TGTGCCAGCAGTTGGACTAGCGGTTCCTACGAGCAGTACTTC.

V gene TRBV6-2 or TRBV6-3 combines with J gene TRBJ1-4, with 7 nucleotides matching TRBD1. The CDR3 totals 14 residues. Germline V gene sequence: CDR1 MNHEY, CDR2 SVGEGT. Trimming removed 5 bases from V and 8 bases from J; junction bases left unmatched: 8. CDR3 DNA sequence: TGTGCCAGCAGTCACAGGGGAGGTGGAGAAAAACTGTTTTTT. Protein: CASSHRGGGEKLFF.

The chain employs TRBV5-4 and TRBJ2-2, with 8 bases that match TRBD1. CDR1 is SGHNT and CDR2 is YYREEE in the germline V gene (reference sequence). This CDR3 spans 14 amino acids. Trimming at V came to 3 bases and at J to 6 bases, leaving 4 bases not matched to a gene. DNA for the CDR3: TGTGCCAGCAGCTCGGGGACAGGCTCCGGGGAGCTGTTTTTT. This gives the protein CASSSGTGSGELFF.

This chain connects TRBV19 to TRBJ1-1; TRBD1 matches at 9 bases. CDR3 size: 13 residues. The germline gives CDR1 LNHDA, CDR2 SQIVND (reference sequence). Trimming cost V 3 bases and J 10 bases; bases outside gene matches: 6. The CDR3 reads CASSMGTGIRAFF. The CDR3 DNA follows: TGTGCCAGTAGTATGGGGACAGGGATACGAGCTTTCTTT. The full variable domain, its missing parts supplied by reference TRBV19 and TRBJ1-1, is DGGITQSPKYLFRKEGQNVTLSCEQNLNHDAMYWYRQDPGQGLRLIYYSQIVNDFQKGDIAEGYSVSREKKESFPLTVTSAQKNPTAFYLCASSMGTGIRAFFGQGTRLTVV.

This clone occurred a few times. The rearrangement joins TRBV6-2 or TRBV6-3 to TRBJ2-5; D remains ambiguous. The CDR3 length is 13 residues. Per the germline V gene, CDR1 is MNHEY and CDR2 is SVGEGT. Trimming cost V 4 bases and J 2 bases, with 8 bases left between them. CDR3: CASSSQRQETQYF. The CDR3 DNA reads TGTGCCAGCAGTTCCCAGCGACAAGAGACCCAGTACTTC.

This clone was recorded only once. This chain uses TRBV11-2 with TRBJ1-2, with D unclear. Germline CDR1 reads SGHAT; CDR2 reads FQNNGV. CDR3 length equals 12 residues. V lost 3 bases to trimming and J lost 5 bases, with 7 bases between them. CDR3 region: CASSFGPYGYTF. The DNA for the CDR3 is TGTGCCAGCAGCTTTGGGCCGTATGGCTACACCTTC.

The chain joins TRBV6-5 to TRBJ1-2; D is possibly TRBD1 (6 bases). Per the germline V gene, CDR1 is MNHEY and CDR2 is SVGAGI. The CDR3 sequence is 14 residues long. The V end lost 8 bases, the J end lost 4 bases, and 17 bases lay between the germline ends. DNA of the CDR3: TGTGCCAGCGCCCGGGACACCGCTCTCTATGGCTACACCTTC. Amino acids: CASARDTALYGYTF.

The chain employs TRBV2 and TRBJ1-6, with D tentatively TRBD1 (5 bases). CDR1 is SNHLY, CDR2 FYNNEI, per germline. Trimming removed 7 bases from V and 6 bases from J, with 10 bases in between. This CDR3 spans 13 amino acids. The CDR3 loop is CASKQELNSPLHF. The CDR3 DNA reads TGTGCCAGCAAACAGGAGCTTAATTCACCCCTCCACTTT.

This chain uses TRBV19 with TRBJ1-1; D might be TRBD1 (6 bases). The germline V gene encodes CDR1 LNHDA and CDR2 SQIVND (reference sequence). This CDR3 comprises 16 residues. Trimming removed 2 bases at V and 0 bases at J, with 13 bases between. The CDR3 nucleotides read TGTGCCAGTAGTATACGACAGGCGGGGGTGAACACTGAAGCTTTCTTT. As protein: CASSIRQAGVNTEAFF.

The chain uses TRBV7-2 and TRBJ2-1; 13 bases match TRBD2. This CDR3 comprises 15 residues. Looked up from germline, CDR1 is SGHTA and CDR2 is FQGNSA. With 5 bases clipped from V and 9 bases from J, the junction kept 7 bases outside the gene matches. CDR3 bases: TGTGCCAGCAGCCGGACTAGCGGGAGTTTCTTTGAGCAGTTCTTC. Residues: CASSRTSGSFFEQFF.

This clone was seen a single time. J is TRBJ2-2 and V is TRBV21-1; the table calls TRBD1, which could not be checked here. TRBV21-1 is flagged as a pseudogene. The CDR3 is made up of 14 amino acids. The CDR3 coding sequence is TGTGCCAGCAGCAAACCCTCCAGCACCGGGGAGCTGTTTTTT. Amino acids: CASSKPSSTGELFF.

The chain links TRBV4-3 to TRBJ2-5; TRBD1 matches 8 bases. V shed 3 bases and J 3 bases; nucleotides not matched to a gene: 0. The CDR3 runs to 13 residues. In germline, CDR1 is LGHNA, CDR2 YSLEER. CDR3 bases: TGCGCCAGCAGCCAGGACAGGGAAGAGACCCAGTACTTC. It yields the protein CASSQDREETQYF.

The CDR3 DNA reads as TGCGCCAAGCAAACAGGCGGACGAGGCAATCAGCCCCAGCATTTT. It yields the protein CAKQTGGRGNQPQHF. The rearrangement uses TRBV5-1 and TRBJ1-5; TRBD1 might be the D (5 bases). CDR1 and CDR2 (germline): SGHRS, YFSETQ. The CDR3 runs to 15 residues. Trimming cost V 9 bases and J 2 bases, with 18 bases left between them.